Shown below are 22 T cell receptor beta chains from a single sample sequenced in a study of T cell repertoires in cytomegalovirus infection. TCRdb independently ran MiXCR on the reads; one entry per CDR3 protein. The repertoire holds roughly 640,000 distinct CDR3 sequences, about 24% seen once, with roughly 8% in the top ten. The sample consisted of CD8+ T cells from PBMCs. These receptors were obtained from a human donor in good health (CMV status not recorded). Some clones in this sample may be carry-over from other donors' samples.

V and J are TRBV20-1 and TRBJ2-7, with a possible D match to TRBD1 (8 bases). Trimming took 0 bases from V and 1 from J, leaving 22 bases between them. CDR1 and CDR2 from the germline V gene are DFQATT and SNEGSKA (reference sequence). This CDR3 comprises 18 residues. This CDR3 is CSARDGGATGAVSYEQYF. The CDR3, as DNA: TGCAGTGCTAGAGATGGGGGGGCGACAGGGGCGGTATCCTACGAGCAGTACTTC.

This chain uses TRBV18 with TRBJ2-1, with D unclear. With 0 bases removed from V and 1 base from J, the gap between germline ends came to 10 bases. This CDR3 is built from 16 residues. The germline CDR1 and CDR2 sequences are KGHSH and LQKENI. CDR3: CASSPPAERSYNEQFF. The DNA of the CDR3 is TGTGCCAGCTCACCACCGGCGGAAAGGTCCTACAATGAGCAGTTCTTC.

This clonotype was recorded many times. The V gene is TRBV7-8, the J gene TRBJ1-2, with D perhaps TRBD1 (5 bases). The CDR3 runs to 16 residues. The V and J ends lost 5 bases and 0 bases respectively, with 16 bases between them. The V gene's germline CDR1 is SGHVS and CDR2 FQNEAQ. CDR3 loop: CASSQHRDGANYGYTF. The CDR3 nucleotides read TGTGCCAGCAGCCAGCATCGGGACGGAGCTAACTATGGCTACACCTTC.

Notes on this clonotype: A read error may produce the germline difference seen at one junction end. This chain connects TRBV27 to TRBJ1-5; tentative D call: TRBD1 (5 bases). Germline loops: CDR1 MNHEY, CDR2 SMNVEV (reference sequence). The CDR3 consists of 13 residues. CDR3 bases: TGTGTCAGCAGGCAGGGAGTCAATCAGCCCCAGCATTTT. Residues: CVSRQGVNQPQHF.

This clonotype appeared a few times. The rearrangement joins TRBV11-2 to TRBJ2-1; 11 bases are shared with TRBD2. Germline lookup yields CDR1 SGHAT and CDR2 FQNNGV. The CDR3 spans 18 residues. After removal of 0 bases from V and 8 bases from J, the junction contained 12 bases not matched to a gene. In DNA form, the CDR3 reads TGTGCCAGCAGCTTAGACCTAGCGGGGGGCCCCTGGGATGATGAGCAGTTCTTC. Translation: CASSLDLAGGPWDDEQFF.

The J gene is TRBJ2-7, the V gene TRBV23-1; no firm D call. TRBV23-1 is given ORF status, its function remaining uncertain. CDR3 length equals 14 residues. Trimming left V 4 bases short and J 3 bases short, with 13 bases between. The CDR3 bases are TGCGCCAGCAGTCGCGCAGGCTCGGACTACGAGCAGTACGTC. The encoded protein is CASSRAGSDYEQYV.

The V call is TRBV5-6, the J call TRBJ2-1, with TRBD2 identical over 13 bases. The germline gives CDR1 SGHDT, CDR2 YYEEEE. The V and J ends lost 6 bases and 9 bases, in that order; junction bases with no gene match: 9. The CDR3 is made up of 15 amino acids. The chain's CDR3 is CASTPGLAGDGEQFF. The CDR3, as DNA: TGTGCCAGCACGCCCGGACTAGCGGGGGACGGTGAGCAGTTCTTC.

In this sample, this clonotype turned up a few times. The chain has TRBV7-9 and TRBJ1-5, with D uncertain. The CDR3 is 14 amino acids. Trimming stripped 1 base from V and 3 bases from J, with 7 bases between. Germline V gives CDR1 SEHNR, CDR2 FQNEAQ (reference sequence). Written as DNA, the CDR3 is TGTGCCAGCAGCTTAGTTGGGGTCAATCAGCCCCAGCATTTT. Its protein product is CASSLVGVNQPQHF.

To note about this clonotype: Its ends do not fully match the called genes, so a read error is possible. This sequence joins TRBV14 and TRBJ1-1; D not resolved. The V gene's germline CDR1 is SGHDN and CDR2 FVKESK. This CDR3 spans 13 amino acids. CDR3 amino acids: CASGQGRNTEAFF. The CDR3 nucleotides are TGTGCCAGCGGCCAAGGAAGGAACACTGAAGCTTTCTTT.

The chain joins TRBV10-3 to TRBJ2-5, with 11 bases lining up with TRBD1. The CDR3 runs 16 residues. Germline loops: CDR1 ENHRY, CDR2 SYGVKD. The V segment lost 6 bases and the J segment 4 bases; nucleotides outside the gene matches: 10. The CDR3 protein is CAISQDRGRVGETQYF. The CDR3 DNA is TGTGCCATCAGCCAGGACAGGGGGCGCGTGGGAGAGACCCAGTACTTC.

A few counts support this clonotype. V and J are TRBV4-1 and TRBJ1-1; D might be TRBD1 (6 bases). Germline CDR1 is MGHRA and CDR2 is YSYEKL. The CDR3 loop spans 13 amino acids. V dropped 3 bases and J dropped 8 bases, with 13 bases sitting between them. CDR3 residues: CASSHPGTREAFF. The CDR3 coding sequence is TGCGCCAGCAGCCACCCCGGGACACGGGAAGCTTTCTTT.

The V gene is TRBV10-3, the J gene TRBJ2-1; D might be TRBD1 (7 bases). The germline gives CDR1 ENHRY, CDR2 SYGVKD. This CDR3 contains 11 residues. CDR3 bases: TGTGCTTACCTCAGGGGGGATGAGCAGTTCTTC. It codes for CAYLRGDEQFF.

This chain links TRBV29-1 with TRBJ1-2, with 8 bases identical to TRBD1. The trim removed 6 bases at V and 2 bases at J, leaving 5 bases unmatched. CDR1 and CDR2 (germline): SQVTM, ANQGSEA. This CDR3 is built from 13 residues. CDR3 in DNA: TGCAGCGTGGACAGGGAGGCCAACTATGGCTACACCTTC. Translation gives CSVDREANYGYTF.

Written as DNA, the CDR3 is TGTGCCAGCTTACACTCCGGGACAGAAAATTCACCCCTCCACTTT. It translates to CASLHSGTENSPLHF. The gene calls are TRBV25-1 and TRBJ1-6; 7 nucleotides match TRBD1. The V segment lost 8 bases and the J segment 7 bases; nucleotides outside the gene matches: 11. The germline CDR1 and CDR2 sequences are MGHDK and SYGVNS. The CDR3 has 15 residues.

This clonotype was seen at least ten times. The chain employs TRBV12-3 or TRBV12-4 and TRBJ2-7, with 7 bases lining up with TRBD1. This CDR3 comprises 14 residues. V shed 3 bases, J shed 3 bases, and the junction held 5 bases outside the gene matches. The CDR3 protein is CASSFEGAHYEQYF. The CDR3 nucleotides are TGTGCCAGCAGTTTTGAGGGGGCCCACTACGAGCAGTACTTC.

This chain joins TRBV28 and TRBJ1-5, with unresolved D. The CDR3 has 14 amino acids. Germline values: CDR1 MDHEN, CDR2 SYDVKM. Trimming left V 2 bases short and J 5 bases short, with 10 bases between. Here the CDR3 DNA reads TGTGCCAGCAGTTTAGACTCCCTTTATCAGCCCCAGCATTTT. Residues: CASSLDSLYQPQHF.

In the case of this clonotype: One end of the junction does not line up with germline, which may come from a read error. CDR3 sequence reads: CVSSTGQGLYYEQYF. The CDR3 coding sequence is TGCGTCAGCAGCACCGGACAGGGGTTATACTACGAGCAGTACTTC. The chain carries TRBV5-1 and TRBJ2-7; TRBD1 agrees at 9 bases. The length of the CDR3 is 15 residues. Germline V gene sequence: CDR1 SGHRS, CDR2 YFSETQ.

This chain uses TRBV28 with TRBJ2-1, with D hard to call. Trimming pared 10 bases from V and 7 bases from J, leaving 20 bases between. Germline assignment: CDR1 MDHEN and CDR2 SYDVKM. This CDR3 is built from 14 residues. CDR3 DNA sequence: TGTGCCAACAGCCCACCTAGGGATGAAAATGAGCAGTTCTTC. Its protein is CANSPPRDENEQFF.

V usage is TRBV29-1 and J usage is TRBJ2-5; TRBD2 matches at 9 bases. The CDR3 consists of 15 residues. Trimming cost V 5 bases and J 1 base; bases outside gene matches: 8. Germline V lookup: CDR1 SQVTM, CDR2 ANQGSEA. The CDR3 DNA reads as TGCAGCGTTACTGGAGCGGGGGGCCTCCAAGAGACCCAGTACTTC. It encodes CSVTGAGGLQETQYF.

The chain couples TRBV27 to TRBJ1-5; the match to TRBD1 covers 7 bases. CDR3 length: 14 residues. The V segment lost 6 bases and the J segment 3 bases; nucleotides outside the gene matches: 5. CDR1 and CDR2 (germline): MNHEY, SMNVEV (reference sequence). The CDR3 spells CASRVTGDNQPQHF. CDR3 nucleotides: TGTGCCAGCAGGGTAACAGGGGACAATCAGCCCCAGCATTTT.

The CDR3 DNA sequence: TGTGCCAGCAGCCAAAAAGGACAGGGAAAAGAGCAGTTCTTC. This encodes CASSQKGQGKEQFF. The rearrangement joins TRBV13 to TRBJ2-1; 8 bases line up with TRBD1. Germline V gene data show CDR1 as PRHDT and CDR2 as FYEKMQ (reference sequence). The CDR3 length is 14 residues. The V and J ends lost 5 bases and 10 bases, in that order; junction bases with no gene match: 10.

The J gene is TRBJ2-5, the V gene TRBV7-6; no definite D call. The CDR3 is 15 residues long. V lost 3 bases to trimming and J lost 2 bases, with 13 bases between them. Germline V gene data show CDR1 as SGHVS and CDR2 as FNYEAQ. CDR3 amino acids: CASSFPDNSQETQYF. The DNA of the CDR3 is TGTGCCAGCAGCTTCCCAGATAACTCTCAAGAGACCCAGTACTTC.